These 20 T cell receptor beta chains came from one sample sequenced in a study of blood T cell repertoires in COVID-19. TCRdb keeps only in-frame clones here, not all; method: immunoSEQ multiplex PCR. The table shows over 60,000 clones, with around 80% occurring only once. Input material: peripheral blood. These receptors all come from a human donor in a cohort sampled during active COVID-19.

The chain links TRBV30 to TRBJ1-2, with D possibly matching TRBD1 (5 bases). The germline CDR1 and CDR2 sequences are GTSNPN and SVGIG (reference sequence). V lost 2 bases and J 4 bases, leaving 11 bases between the germline ends. The CDR3 spans 13 residues. CDR3 in DNA: TGTGCCTGGAGTTCCCTGGGGCCCTATGGCTACACCTTC. Amino acid sequence: CAWSSLGPYGYTF.

This chain joins TRBV2 and TRBJ2-2; D might be TRBD1 (6 bases). Deletions cut 5 bases from V and 6 bases from J, with 16 bases between. The CDR3 spans 15 residues. Germline CDR1 SNHLY, CDR2 FYNNEI. The DNA for the CDR3 is TGTGCCAGCAGTCAAGGACAGAGACGGGCCGGGGAGCTGTTTTTT. Translating gives CASSQGQRRAGELFF.

This sequence joins TRBV5-1 and TRBJ1-2; TRBD1 agrees at 7 bases. This CDR3 is 15 amino acids long. CDR1 and CDR2 (germline): SGHRS, YFSETQ. Germline trimming cut 2 bases from V and 7 bases from J; bases unmatched to any gene: 11. The CDR3 nucleotides read TGCGCCAGCAGCTTAGGGGGCGCCGGATTAATTGGCTACACCTTC. Its protein is CASSLGGAGLIGYTF.

The chain carries TRBV18 and TRBJ2-7; no definite D call. Germline V lookup: CDR1 KGHSH, CDR2 LQKENI. The CDR3 totals 13 residues. The V end lost 3 bases, the J end lost 3 bases, and 9 bases lay between the germline ends. CDR3 protein: CASSPDAGYEQYF. DNA for the CDR3: TGTGCCAGCTCACCCGACGCAGGCTACGAGCAGTACTTC.

This clone was observed a single time. The genes are TRBV14 and TRBJ1-3, with D possibly TRBD1 on 5 matching bases. The V gene lost 6 bases and the J gene lost 0 bases, with 9 bases spanning the gap. Germline V gives CDR1 SGHDN, CDR2 FVKESK. This CDR3 has 14 residues. The CDR3 bases are TGTGCCAGCAGGCTGGGGGGCTCTGGAAACACCATATATTTT. Encoded protein: CASRLGGSGNTIYF.

The chain is built from TRBV11-2 and TRBJ1-2; 7 nucleotides align to TRBD1. CDR3 length equals 13 residues. Germline V gene data show CDR1 as SGHAT and CDR2 as FQNNGV. V was clipped by 7 bases and J by 8 bases; unmatched bases: 10. The CDR3 is CASNLEGASGYTF. In DNA, the CDR3 is TGTGCCAGCAACCTAGAGGGGGCTTCGGGCTACACCTTC.

A word on this clone: Within the sample, other DNA sequences also encode this same CDR3. The V and J genes are TRBV5-1 and TRBJ1-6; 8 bases map to TRBD1. CDR3 length equals 14 residues. J lost 8 bases, V lost 4 bases, and 5 bases had no gene match. The germline gives CDR1 SGHRS, CDR2 YFSETQ. CDR3 bases: TGCGCCAGCAGCCAGGACAGGGACGATTCACCCCTCCACTTT. It encodes CASSQDRDDSPLHF.

The genes are TRBV5-1 and TRBJ1-4; 7 bases fit TRBD1. CDR1 is SGHRS, CDR2 YFSETQ, per germline. The CDR3 is made up of 15 amino acids. V lost 4 bases to trimming and J lost 5 bases; unmatched junction nucleotides: 8. The CDR3: CASSQRTGVNEKLFF. For the CDR3, the DNA is TGCGCCAGCAGCCAGAGGACAGGAGTCAATGAAAAACTGTTTTTT.

This clone was seen only once. The chain combines TRBV6-5 with TRBJ2-7, with TRBD1 matching over 9 bases. The germline V gene has CDR1 MNHEY and CDR2 SVGAGI. The CDR3 extends over 13 amino acids. Unmatched junction bases numbered 6, after V lost 6 bases and J lost 6 bases. The CDR3 spells CASSRDRVGEQYF. The CDR3 DNA reads as TGTGCCAGCAGCCGGGACAGGGTAGGCGAGCAGTACTTC.

This rearrangement joins TRBV30 to TRBJ1-1, with D unresolved. V lost 3 bases and J lost 0, with 23 bases in between. Germline V gene sequence: CDR1 GTSNPN, CDR2 SVGIG (reference sequence). This CDR3 contains 18 residues. CDR3 loop: CAWRTPSRQRAMNTEAFF. For the CDR3, the DNA is TGTGCCTGGAGGACTCCATCTAGGCAGCGAGCCATGAACACTGAAGCTTTCTTT.

CDR3 sequence: CASSPNRRTNSYEQYF. CDR3 sequence (DNA): TGTGCCAGCAGCCCCAATCGGAGGACCAACTCCTACGAGCAGTACTTC. The chain has TRBV3-1 (or the pseudogene TRBV3-2) and TRBJ2-7; possible D gene TRBD2, 5 bases. The V and J ends lost 4 bases and 0 bases respectively, with 16 bases between them. Germline CDR1 is LGHDT and CDR2 is YNNKEL (reference sequence). CDR3 size: 16 residues.

The CDR3 protein is CASSHAGTGKQETQYF. CDR3 nucleotide sequence: TGCGCCAGCAGCCATGCCGGGACAGGCAAACAAGAGACCCAGTACTTC. The rearrangement joins TRBV4-1 to TRBJ2-5; TRBD1 matches at 8 bases. CDR3 length: 16 residues. V was pared by 3 bases and J by 2 bases, with 8 bases of the junction left unmatched. Germline V gene sequence: CDR1 MGHRA, CDR2 YSYEKL.

The CDR3 reads CASSPGQGHLAPLHF. The CDR3 nucleotides read TGTGCCAGCAGTCCCGGACAGGGACATTTGGCACCCCTCCACTTT. The chain carries TRBV27 and TRBJ1-6; 8 positions agree with TRBD1. CDR1 and CDR2 from the germline V gene are MNHEY and SMNVEV (reference sequence). Germline trimming cut 5 bases from V and 11 bases from J; bases unmatched to any gene: 11. The CDR3 is made up of 15 amino acids.

A few counts support this clone. The chain links TRBV9 to TRBJ2-7; 11 bases map to TRBD2. This CDR3 region has 16 residues. Germline V gene lookup returns CDR1 SGDLS and CDR2 YYNGEE. Germline trimming cut 0 bases from V and 5 bases from J; bases unmatched to any gene: 7. The CDR3, as DNA: TGTGCCAGCAGCGTAGGAGTTAGCGGGGGGGTCGACGAGCAGTACTTC. It codes for CASSVGVSGGVDEQYF.

This chain links TRBV6-6 with TRBJ2-5; possible D gene TRBD1, 6 bases. V was clipped by 0 bases and J by 4 bases, with 15 bases between them. The CDR3 runs to 16 residues. From germline, CDR1 is MNHNY and CDR2 SVGAGI (reference sequence). The CDR3 here is CASSYSTGRVRETQYF. In DNA form, the CDR3 reads TGTGCCAGCAGTTACTCGACAGGCCGGGTTCGAGAGACCCAGTACTTC.

This clone appeared a few times. The chain uses TRBV11-3 and TRBJ2-3, with 9 nucleotides matching TRBD1. Losses at the gene ends were 5 bases for V and 3 bases for J; bases not matched to a gene: 9. The CDR3 consists of 16 residues. Germline loops: CDR1 SGHNT, CDR2 YENEEA. The CDR3 loop reads CASSPGTGSRTDTQYF. The CDR3 nucleotides are TGTGCCAGCAGCCCAGGGACAGGGAGTCGTACAGATACGCAGTATTTT.

V is TRBV30 and J is TRBJ2-7; TRBD2 matches at 8 bases. This CDR3 is built from 13 residues. Germline V gives CDR1 GTSNPN, CDR2 SVGIG (reference sequence). V lost 7 bases, J lost 6 bases, and 11 bases stayed unmatched. The CDR3 DNA sequence: TGTGCCTTTCTCACTCCGGGAGGGTCCGAGCAGTACTTC. It yields the protein CAFLTPGGSEQYF.

The V gene is TRBV20-1, the J gene TRBJ1-1; no definite D call. This CDR3 contains 11 residues. V was cut by 3 bases and J by 5 bases, with 7 bases left in between. CDR1 is DFQATT, CDR2 SNEGSKA, per germline (reference sequence). The CDR3 DNA reads as TGCAGTGCTAGCCCGGGGACTGAAGCTTTCTTT. Its protein product is CSASPGTEAFF.

The chain recombines TRBV12-3 or TRBV12-4 with TRBJ1-1; D is undetermined. The CDR3 spans 13 residues. The germline V and J ends were trimmed by 6 bases and 1 base, with 9 bases remaining between them. CDR3 DNA: TGTGCCAGCAGACCACAGAAGAACACTGAAGCTTTCTTT. Amino acid sequence: CASRPQKNTEAFF.

The genes are TRBV5-8 and TRBJ1-3; D possibly corresponds to TRBD1 (5 bases). The CDR3 loop spans 14 amino acids. Germline assignment: CDR1 SGHTS and CDR2 YDEGEE. V lost 4 bases to trimming and J lost 3 bases, with 11 bases between them. CDR3 sequence: CASSPRTSGNTIYF. For the CDR3, the DNA is TGTGCCAGCAGCCCCCGGACAAGTGGAAACACCATATATTTT.